The 12 T cell receptor beta chains below all came from one sample that was sequenced in a study of blood T cell repertoires in COVID-19. Sequenced by immunoSEQ multiplex PCR; TCRdb stores in-frame clones only, minus some. Among roughly 350,000 clones, around 87% were seen once, and the ten largest hold about 9.4%. Sequenced material: peripheral blood. The source of these receptors is a woman aged 25 to 39 with COVID-19, enrolled during active disease.

The chain combines TRBV25-1 with TRBJ2-7; possibly TRBD1 for D (5 bases). This CDR3 region has 13 residues. CDR1 is MGHDK and CDR2 is SYGVNS in the germline V gene. V shed 1 base and J shed 6 bases, with 10 bases lying between them. The CDR3 DNA sequence: TGTGCCAGCAGTGAATGGGGCCGCCCCGAGCAGTACTTC. It yields the protein CASSEWGRPEQYF.

The V and J genes are TRBV5-1 and TRBJ2-3; D possibly corresponds to TRBD2 (6 bases). Germline CDR1 is SGHRS and CDR2 is YFSETQ. Deletions cut 2 bases from V and 4 bases from J, with 17 bases between. This CDR3 region has 16 residues. The CDR3 region has the DNA TGCGCCAGCAGCTTCCCTTCGGGAGATTTGGCAGATACGCAGTATTTT. Translating it yields CASSFPSGDLADTQYF.

The chain is built from TRBV10-2 and TRBJ1-2; TRBD1 aligns across 7 bases. J was trimmed by 4 bases and V by 6 bases; bases with no gene match: 14. CDR1 and CDR2 from the germline V gene are WSHSY and SAAADI. The CDR3 runs to 16 residues. The CDR3 protein is CASSPSPGQQFYGYTF. Written as DNA, the CDR3 is TGCGCCAGCAGCCCCTCCCCGGGACAGCAATTCTATGGCTACACCTTC.

The rearrangement joins TRBV30 to TRBJ2-1, with D possibly TRBD2 on 5 matching bases. CDR3 length equals 11 residues. CDR1 is GTSNPN, CDR2 SVGIG, per germline (reference sequence). Trimming took 4 bases from V and 13 from J, leaving 14 bases between them. As DNA, the CDR3 is TGTGCCTGGATGAGGTCGGACTTACAGTTCTTC. The encoded protein is CAWMRSDLQFF.

A single count supports this clone. The rearrangement links TRBV7-8 to TRBJ2-1; 13 bases align to TRBD2. CDR1 SGHVS and CDR2 FQNEAQ come from the germline V gene. This CDR3 has 16 residues. The V and J ends lost 5 bases and 8 bases, in that order; junction bases with no gene match: 9. CDR3 protein: CASSPRTSGRLDEQFF. As DNA, the CDR3 is TGTGCCAGCAGCCCCCGGACTAGCGGGAGATTGGATGAGCAGTTCTTC.

The chain recombines TRBV7-6 with TRBJ2-7, with TRBD1 identical over 11 bases. Trimming cost V 4 bases and J 3 bases; bases outside gene matches: 2. Germline V gene sequence: CDR1 SGHVS, CDR2 FNYEAQ. The CDR3 sequence is 14 residues long. The CDR3 protein is CASSSGTGGYEQYF. CDR3 coding DNA: TGTGCCAGCAGCTCCGGGACAGGGGGCTACGAGCAGTACTTC. The full variable domain, completed using reference TRBV7-6 and TRBJ2-7, is GAGVSQSPRYKVTKRGQDVALRCDPISGHVSLYWYRQALGQGPEFLTYFNYEAQQDKSGLPNDRFSAERPEGSISTLTIQRTEQRDSAMYRCASSSGTGGYEQYFGPGTRLTVT.

Only one count was recorded for this clone. The J gene is TRBJ1-1, the V gene TRBV15, with a possible D match to TRBD1 (6 bases). CDR3 length equals 15 residues. Germline loops: CDR1 LNHNV, CDR2 YYDKDF (reference sequence). V was trimmed by 0 bases and J by 1 base, leaving 9 bases between them. CDR3 loop: CATSRDPRGNTEAFF. The CDR3 DNA reads as TGTGCCACCAGCAGAGACCCCAGGGGGAACACTGAAGCTTTCTTT. Using reference TRBV15 and TRBJ1-1 for the parts outside the CDR3, the full variable domain is DAMVIQNPRYQVTQFGKPVTLSCSQTLNHNVMYWYQQKSSQAPKLLFHYYDKDFNNEADTPDNFQSRRPNTSFCFLDIRSPGLGDTAMYLCATSRDPRGNTEAFFGQGTRLTVV.

There are a few counts of this clone. This chain connects TRBV6-5 to TRBJ2-3; TRBD2 might be the D (5 bases). V was shortened by 6 bases and J by 6 bases, with 16 bases between the two germline ends. Germline lookup yields CDR1 MNHEY and CDR2 SVGAGI. The CDR3 extends over 14 amino acids. The CDR3 loop reads CASRKDYLLDTQYF. In DNA, the CDR3 is TGTGCCAGCAGGAAAGACTATTTGTTGGATACGCAGTATTTT.

The chain is built from TRBV21-1 and TRBJ1-2; TRBD1 is the table's D call, not checked against the DNA. TRBV21-1 is given as a pseudogene. The CDR3 has 12 residues. The CDR3 loop reads CASSKGADGYTF. Written as DNA, the CDR3 is TGTGCCAGCAGCAAAGGGGCCGATGGCTACACCTTC.

This clone has only one observation. The chain joins TRBV24-1 to TRBJ2-3; 10 bases line up with TRBD1. In germline, CDR1 is KGHDR, CDR2 SFDVKD. The CDR3 is made up of 17 amino acids. The ends lost 3 bases at V and 1 base at J; junction bases unmatched: 6. The CDR3 loop reads CATSDAPGQGRTDTQYF. Here the CDR3 DNA reads TGTGCCACCAGTGATGCTCCGGGACAGGGGCGCACAGATACGCAGTATTTT.

The rearrangement uses TRBV6-1 and TRBJ2-1, with 9 bases that match TRBD2. Germline CDR1 is MNHNS and CDR2 is SASEGT. The CDR3 runs 17 residues. V lost 2 bases, J lost 7 bases, and 12 bases stayed unmatched. As DNA, the CDR3 is TGTGCCAGCAGTGAATGGGGTTGGAGACTAGCGGAAAATGAGCAGTTCTTC. Its protein is CASSEWGWRLAENEQFF.

J is TRBJ2-7 and V is TRBV15; TRBD1 might be the D (5 bases). The CDR3 has 15 residues. Per germline, CDR1 LNHNV and CDR2 YYDKDF (reference sequence). Trimming left V 3 bases short and J 6 bases short, with 18 bases between. CDR3 in amino acids: CATSSRIQGVGEQYF. As DNA, the CDR3 is TGTGCCACCAGCAGTCGGATCCAGGGTGTGGGCGAGCAGTACTTC.